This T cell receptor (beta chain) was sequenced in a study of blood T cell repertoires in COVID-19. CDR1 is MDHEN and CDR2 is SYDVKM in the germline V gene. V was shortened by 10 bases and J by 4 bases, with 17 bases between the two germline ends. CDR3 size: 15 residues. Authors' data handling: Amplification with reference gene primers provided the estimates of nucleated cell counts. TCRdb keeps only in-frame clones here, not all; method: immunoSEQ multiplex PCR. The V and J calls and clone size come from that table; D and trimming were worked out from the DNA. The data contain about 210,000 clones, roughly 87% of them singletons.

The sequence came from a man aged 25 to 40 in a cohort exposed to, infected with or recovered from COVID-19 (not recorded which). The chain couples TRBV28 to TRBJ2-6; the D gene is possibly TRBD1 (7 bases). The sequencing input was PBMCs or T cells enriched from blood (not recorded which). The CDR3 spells CATAAGGTGANVLTF. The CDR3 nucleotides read TGTGCCACCGCGGCAGGGGGGACAGGGGCCAACGTCCTGACTTTC.